This T cell receptor beta chain was sequenced in a study of OX40 agonist ivuxolimab in advanced cancers. Study-wide background: In this cohort, patients received ivuxolimab, an agonistic anti-OX40 (CD134) antibody. Eligibility admitted prior anti-PD-1, anti-PD-L1 or anti-CTLA-4 therapy; 30% to 40% had some. Findings and caveats of the study: Among the lowest levels of clonal expansion were found in partial responders at 0.1-3.0 mg/kg.

J gave up 7 bases and V 0 bases, and 4 bases lay outside the gene matches. CDR3 size: 15 residues. Germline values: CDR1 LGHNA, CDR2 YNFKEQ. Details on this clone: Its target is unknown.

Sequencing was performed with immunoSEQ multiplex PCR; in TCRdb, only in-frame clones are kept and a portion is missing. Found here are approximately 89,000 clones, roughly 88% of them singletons; the top ten hold roughly 0.3%. The clonotype originates from an adult with an advanced solid tumor such as melanoma, head and neck, liver or kidney cancer. The rearrangement joins TRBV4-2 to TRBJ2-1; 9 nucleotides align to TRBD2. The sample consisted of CD4+ or CD8+ T cells sorted from blood, taken in a trial of the OX40 agonist ivuxolimab. The CDR3 region is CASSQDSGGRNEQFF. CDR3 in DNA: TGTGCCAGCAGCCAAGATAGCGGGGGCCGAAATGAGCAGTTCTTC.